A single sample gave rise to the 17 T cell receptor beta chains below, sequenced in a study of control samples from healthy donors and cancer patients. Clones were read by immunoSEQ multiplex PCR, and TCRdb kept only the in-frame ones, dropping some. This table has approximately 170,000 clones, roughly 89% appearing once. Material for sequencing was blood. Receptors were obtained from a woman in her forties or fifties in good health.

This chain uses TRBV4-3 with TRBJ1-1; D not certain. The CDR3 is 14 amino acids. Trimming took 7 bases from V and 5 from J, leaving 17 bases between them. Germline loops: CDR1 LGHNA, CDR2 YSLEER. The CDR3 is CASKIQIQETEAFF. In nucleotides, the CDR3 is TGCGCCAGCAAAATACAAATTCAGGAAACTGAAGCTTTCTTT.

Here the CDR3 DNA reads TGTGCCAGCAGCTCGGACAGGCTCGCGTACGAGCAGTACTTC. As protein: CASSSDRLAYEQYF. This chain uses TRBV7-2 with TRBJ2-7, with TRBD1 matching over 7 bases. Germline V lookup: CDR1 SGHTA, CDR2 FQGNSA. V gave up 4 bases and J gave up 4 bases; unmatched junction bases: 7. The CDR3 is 14 amino acids.

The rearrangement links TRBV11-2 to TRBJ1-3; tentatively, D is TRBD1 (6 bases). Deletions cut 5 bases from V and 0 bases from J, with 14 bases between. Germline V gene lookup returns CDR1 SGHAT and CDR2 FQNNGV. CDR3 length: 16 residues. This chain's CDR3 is CASSRNRARSGNTIYF. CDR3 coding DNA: TGTGCCAGCAGCCGAAACAGGGCCCGCTCTGGAAACACCATATATTTT. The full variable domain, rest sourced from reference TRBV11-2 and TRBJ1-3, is EAGVAQSPRYKIIEKRQSVAFWCNPISGHATLYWYQQILGQGPKLLIQFQNNGVVDDSQLPKDRFSAERLKGVDSTLKIQPAKLEDSAVYLCASSRNRARSGNTIYFGEGSWLTVV.

CDR3 in DNA: TGTGCCACCGCATCCCCAGGGGCCCCCCTTAGCACAGATACGCAGTATTTT. Encoded protein: CATASPGAPLSTDTQYF. The chain uses TRBV5-4 and TRBJ2-3; tentatively, D is TRBD1 (6 bases). Germline values: CDR1 SGHNT, CDR2 YYREEE (reference sequence). Trimming left V 9 bases short and J 0 bases short, with 23 bases between. This CDR3 is built from 17 residues.

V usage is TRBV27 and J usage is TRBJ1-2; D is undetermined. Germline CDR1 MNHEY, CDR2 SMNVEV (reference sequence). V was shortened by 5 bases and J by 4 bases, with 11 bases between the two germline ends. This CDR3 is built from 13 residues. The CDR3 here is CASSPLNLYGYTF. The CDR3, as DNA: TGTGCCAGCAGTCCCCTGAACCTCTATGGCTACACCTTC.

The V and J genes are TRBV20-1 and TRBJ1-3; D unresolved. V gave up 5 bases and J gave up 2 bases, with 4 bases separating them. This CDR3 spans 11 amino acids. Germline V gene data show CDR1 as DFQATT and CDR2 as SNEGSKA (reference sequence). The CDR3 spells CSAPTGNTIYF. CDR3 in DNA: TGCAGTGCTCCAACTGGAAACACCATATATTTT.

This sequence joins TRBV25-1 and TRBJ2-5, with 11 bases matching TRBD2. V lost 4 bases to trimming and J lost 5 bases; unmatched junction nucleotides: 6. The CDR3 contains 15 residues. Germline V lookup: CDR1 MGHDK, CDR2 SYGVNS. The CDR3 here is CASSGIAGGRETQYF. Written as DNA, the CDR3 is TGTGCCAGCAGTGGGATAGCGGGGGGGCGCGAGACCCAGTACTTC. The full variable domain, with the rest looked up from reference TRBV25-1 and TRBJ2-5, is EADIYQTPRYLVIGTGKKITLECSQTMGHDKMYWYQQDPGMELHLIHYSYGVNSTEKGDLSSESTVSRIRTEHFPLTLESARPSHTSQYLCASSGIAGGRETQYFGPGTRLLVL.

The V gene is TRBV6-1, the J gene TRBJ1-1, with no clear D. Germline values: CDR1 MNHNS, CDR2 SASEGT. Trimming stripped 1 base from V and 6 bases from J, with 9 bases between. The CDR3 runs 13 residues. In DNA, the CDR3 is TGTGCCAGCAGTGAAGGTAGTCCGGCTGAAGCTTTCTTT. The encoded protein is CASSEGSPAEAFF.

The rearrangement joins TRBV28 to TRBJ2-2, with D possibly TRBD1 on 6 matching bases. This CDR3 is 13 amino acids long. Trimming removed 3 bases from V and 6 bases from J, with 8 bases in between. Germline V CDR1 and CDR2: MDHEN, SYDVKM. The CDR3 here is CASSFHRAGELFF. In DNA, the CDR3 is TGTGCCAGCAGTTTCCACAGGGCCGGGGAGCTGTTTTTT. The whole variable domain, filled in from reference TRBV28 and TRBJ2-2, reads DVKVTQSSRYLVKRTGEKVFLECVQDMDHENMFWYRQDPGLGLRLIYFSYDVKMKEKGDIPEGYSVSREKKERFSLILESASTNQTSMYLCASSFHRAGELFFGEGSRLTVL.

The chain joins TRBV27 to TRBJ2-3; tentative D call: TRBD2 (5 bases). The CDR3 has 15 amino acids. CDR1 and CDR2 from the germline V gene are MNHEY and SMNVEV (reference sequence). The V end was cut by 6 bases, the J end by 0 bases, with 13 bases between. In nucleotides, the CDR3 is TGTGCCAGCAGGAGGGCGGGTGGTAGCACAGATACGCAGTATTTT. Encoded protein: CASRRAGGSTDTQYF.

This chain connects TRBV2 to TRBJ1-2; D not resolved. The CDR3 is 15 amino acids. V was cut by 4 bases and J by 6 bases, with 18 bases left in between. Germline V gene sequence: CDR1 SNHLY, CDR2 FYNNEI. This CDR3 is CASSGRKKDRNGYTF. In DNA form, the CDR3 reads TGTGCCAGCAGTGGGCGGAAAAAGGATAGGAATGGCTACACCTTC.

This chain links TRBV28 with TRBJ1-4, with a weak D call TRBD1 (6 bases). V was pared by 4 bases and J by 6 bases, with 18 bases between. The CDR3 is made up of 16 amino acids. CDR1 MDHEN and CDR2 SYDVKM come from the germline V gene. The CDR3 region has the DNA TGTGCCAGCAGTTATTTCCGGGGAGGGGGTGATGAAAAACTGTTTTTT. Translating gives CASSYFRGGGDEKLFF.

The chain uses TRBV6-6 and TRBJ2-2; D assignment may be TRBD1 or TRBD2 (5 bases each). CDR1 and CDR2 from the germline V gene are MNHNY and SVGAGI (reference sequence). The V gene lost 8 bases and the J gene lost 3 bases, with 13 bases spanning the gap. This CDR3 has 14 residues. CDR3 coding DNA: TGTGCCAGCGGGGCCGGGGTGTACACCGGGGAGCTGTTTTTT. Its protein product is CASGAGVYTGELFF.

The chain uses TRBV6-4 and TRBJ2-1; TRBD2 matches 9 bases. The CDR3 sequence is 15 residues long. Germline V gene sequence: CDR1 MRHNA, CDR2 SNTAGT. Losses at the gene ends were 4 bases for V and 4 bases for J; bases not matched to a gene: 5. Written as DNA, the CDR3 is TGTGCCAGCAGTGCTGCTAGCGGGGCGTACAATGAGCAGTTCTTC. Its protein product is CASSAASGAYNEQFF.

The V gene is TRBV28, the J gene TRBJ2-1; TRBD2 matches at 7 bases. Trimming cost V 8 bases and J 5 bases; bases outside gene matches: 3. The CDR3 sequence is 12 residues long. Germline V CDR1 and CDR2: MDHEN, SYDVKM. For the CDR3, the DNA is TGTGCCAGCGGGGCGGGGGACAATGAGCAGTTCTTC. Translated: CASGAGDNEQFF.

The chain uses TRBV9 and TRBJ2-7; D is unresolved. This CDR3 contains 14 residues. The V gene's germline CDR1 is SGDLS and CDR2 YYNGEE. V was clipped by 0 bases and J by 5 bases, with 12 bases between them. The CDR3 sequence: CASSVEEFVDEQYF. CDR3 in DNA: TGTGCCAGCAGCGTAGAGGAGTTCGTCGACGAGCAGTACTTC.

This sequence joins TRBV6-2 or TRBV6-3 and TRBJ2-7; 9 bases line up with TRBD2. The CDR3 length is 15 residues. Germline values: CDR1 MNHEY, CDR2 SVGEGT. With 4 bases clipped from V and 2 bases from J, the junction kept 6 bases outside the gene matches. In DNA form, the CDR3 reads TGTGCCAGCAGTTTCACTAGCGGGCTTACCTACGAGCAGTACTTC. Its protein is CASSFTSGLTYEQYF.